The 8 T cell receptor beta chains given below trace back to one sample, sequenced in a study of CD8 T cells in ankylosing spondylitis. One entry per CDR3 protein results from TCRdb running MiXCR on the 5' RACE reads. The top ten clones hold roughly 8% of a sample with roughly 260,000 distinct CDR3 sequences, 15% to 20% of them seen once. Sequencing was carried out using blood, either unsorted or a sorted T cell fraction (not recorded which). The receptors derive from a male donor with ankylosing spondylitis or in good health (not recorded which).

This clonotype was detected only a few times. V and J are TRBV6-2 or TRBV6-3 and TRBJ1-5; D call uncertain. This CDR3 comprises 15 residues. V gave up 6 bases and J gave up 1 base, with 13 bases separating them. In germline, CDR1 is MNHEY, CDR2 SVGEGT. The CDR3 DNA reads as TGTGCCAGCAGCCGCAGCCGGTTAAGCAATCAGCCCCAGCATTTT. It translates to CASSRSRLSNQPQHF.

J is TRBJ1-6 and V is TRBV12-3 or TRBV12-4; 11 nucleotides match TRBD1. This CDR3 comprises 14 residues. Germline trimming cut 6 bases from V and 9 bases from J; bases unmatched to any gene: 4. CDR3 loop: CASSTGTGGSPLHF. Here the CDR3 DNA reads TGTGCCAGCAGCACCGGGACAGGGGGTTCACCCCTCCACTTT.

This clonotype was seen a handful of times. This rearrangement joins TRBV10-3 to TRBJ2-3; TRBD1 might be the D (5 bases). V was clipped by 5 bases and J by 6 bases, with 15 bases between them. CDR1 and CDR2 (germline): ENHRY, SYGVKD. The CDR3 is 14 amino acids. Here the CDR3 reads CAISSRDSGDTQYF. The CDR3 DNA sequence: TGTGCCATCAGTTCCCGTGACAGTGGGGATACGCAGTATTTT.

This clonotype was picked up a small number of times. The CDR3: CASSPGTAPYEQYV. As DNA, the CDR3 is TGTGCCAGCAGTCCGGGGACAGCTCCCTACGAGCAGTACGTC. V is TRBV6-1 and J is TRBJ2-7; 7 bases line up with TRBD1. The CDR3 totals 14 residues. The trim removed 5 bases at V and 2 bases at J, leaving 6 bases unmatched. Germline V CDR1 and CDR2: MNHNS, SASEGT.

This clonotype has just a few counts. The chain links TRBV10-2 to TRBJ2-3; no clear D gene. The V end was cut by 7 bases, the J end by 4 bases, with 15 bases between. This CDR3 has 14 amino acids. Looked up from germline, CDR1 is WSHSY and CDR2 is SAAADI. CDR3 loop: CASKAEAPPDTQYF. The CDR3, as DNA: TGCGCCAGCAAAGCCGAGGCCCCCCCAGATACGCAGTATTTT.

In its sample, this clonotype was seen a few times. The gene calls are TRBV24-1 and TRBJ1-2, with TRBD1 matching over 9 bases. Germline CDR1 is KGHDR and CDR2 is SFDVKD. J gave up 2 bases and V 4 bases, and 7 bases lay outside the gene matches. The length of the CDR3 is 16 residues. The CDR3, as DNA: TGTGCCACCAGTGACGCAACAGGGGGCCACAACTATGGCTACACCTTC. It is translated as CATSDATGGHNYGYTF.

This clonotype was counted at least ten times. V and J are TRBV20-1 and TRBJ1-4; tentatively, D is TRBD1 (6 bases). Germline V gives CDR1 DFQATT, CDR2 SNEGSKA (reference sequence). This CDR3 contains 11 residues. In nucleotides, the CDR3 is TGCAGCCCCCCGGGGGCGGTAAAACTGTTTTTT. This gives the protein CSPPGAVKLFF.

The chain employs TRBV12-3 or TRBV12-4 and TRBJ2-1; 8 bases map to TRBD1. The CDR3 is 13 residues long. Germline trimming cut 6 bases from V and 6 bases from J; bases unmatched to any gene: 4. CDR3 residues: CASRRGQVNEQFF. CDR3 bases: TGTGCCAGCAGACGGGGACAGGTCAATGAGCAGTTCTTC.